The clone carrying this T cell receptor beta chain came up a few times. The data stem from a study of blood T cells in healthy people across ages. V lost 5 bases to trimming and J lost 5 bases, with 10 bases between them. Germline V gene lookup returns CDR1 SQVTM and CDR2 ANQGSEA. The CDR3 loop spans 12 amino acids. The second PCR ran roughly 7 to 11 cycles with a sample-barcoded 5' primer and J-beta primers. There were at least 2.5 million CDR3-containing paired-end reads obtained from each sample. From the 5' RACE reads, TCRdb called clonotypes with MiXCR, one entry per CDR3 protein. The sample includes fewer than 750,000 distinct CDR3 sequences, more than 45% of them seen just once.

The V and J genes are TRBV29-1 and TRBJ1-5, with D possibly TRBD1 on 6 matching bases. This receptor was obtained from a man of 80 years or more in good health. Material: blood. The CDR3 loop is CSVRDTDQPQHF. In DNA, the CDR3 is TGCAGCGTTAGGGACACCGATCAGCCCCAGCATTTT.